The present T cell receptor (beta chain) was sequenced within a study of blood T cell repertoires in COVID-19. Overall study: The origin of the acute and convalescent COVID-19 samples was the United States, Italy and Spain.

Germline V gene sequence: CDR1 MGHRA, CDR2 YSYEKL. CDR3 length equals 15 residues. V was clipped by 2 bases and J by 4 bases, with 12 bases between them. Methods used by the authors: Cell counts per sample came from amplifying reference gene primers. Generated by immunoSEQ multiplex PCR, the TCRdb table keeps only in-frame clones and is missing some. V and J calls and clone size are as listed in that table; D and trimming were resolved from the DNA. Of about 210,000 clones listed, roughly four fifths were seen once; the top ten hold 9.5% to 15%. V and J are TRBV4-1 and TRBJ2-1; D possibly corresponds to TRBD2 (6 bases). The source is a woman in her thirties or forties with acute or convalescent COVID-19. The specimen was peripheral blood. CDR3 DNA sequence: TGCGCCAGCAGCCAAACATCCGGGACTTACAATGAGCAGTTCTTC. Encoded protein: CASSQTSGTYNEQFF.